This T cell receptor beta chain was identified in a study of shared clonotypes between healthy human individuals. Clones were sequenced by immunoSEQ multiplex PCR, and TCRdb holds only the in-frame ones, with some missing. The sample includes 470,000 or so clones, over 70% of them seen just once. The CDR3 covers 13 residues. CDR1 ENHRY and CDR2 SYGVKD come from the germline V gene. V lost 0 bases, J lost 13 bases, and 15 bases lay in between. The sequence came from a woman aged 40-49 years in good health. Some clones in this sample may be carry-over from other donors' samples. Specimen: PBMCs. This chain uses TRBV10-3 with TRBJ1-2; D perhaps matches TRBD1 (6 bases). The CDR3 is CAISESNREAGTF. For the CDR3, the DNA is TGTGCCATCAGTGAGTCTAACAGGGAAGCCGGCACCTTC.